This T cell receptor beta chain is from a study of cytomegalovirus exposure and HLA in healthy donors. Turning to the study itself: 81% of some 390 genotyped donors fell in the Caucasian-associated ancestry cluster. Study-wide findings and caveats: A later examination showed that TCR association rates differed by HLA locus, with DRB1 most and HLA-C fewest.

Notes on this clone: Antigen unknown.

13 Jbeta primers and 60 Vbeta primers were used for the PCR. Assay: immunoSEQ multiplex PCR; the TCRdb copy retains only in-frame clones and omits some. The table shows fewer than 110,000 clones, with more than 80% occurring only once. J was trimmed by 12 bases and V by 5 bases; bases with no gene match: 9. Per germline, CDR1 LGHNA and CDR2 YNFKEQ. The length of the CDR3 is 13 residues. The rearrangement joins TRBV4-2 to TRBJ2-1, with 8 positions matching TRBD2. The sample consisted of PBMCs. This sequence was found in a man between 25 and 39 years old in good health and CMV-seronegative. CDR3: CASSTHQAGAQFF. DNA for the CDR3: TGTGCCAGCAGCACCCATCAAGCGGGAGCGCAGTTCTTC.